The 16 T cell receptor beta chains listed next were all sequenced from one sample in a study of cytomegalovirus exposure and HLA in healthy donors. The table came from immunoSEQ multiplex PCR; TCRdb's copy has only in-frame clones and leaves some out. The data hold 50,000 to 65,000 clones, with approximately 95% observed a single time. The sequencing sample was made of PBMCs. The source of these receptors is a woman aged 18-30 years in good health and CMV-seropositive.

This chain connects TRBV27 to TRBJ2-3; 7 nucleotides line up with TRBD2. Losses at the gene ends were 5 bases for V and 0 bases for J; bases not matched to a gene: 14. Looked up from germline, CDR1 is MNHEY and CDR2 is SMNVEV (reference sequence). This CDR3 has 18 amino acids. CDR3 protein: CASSPGDSGRASTDTQYF. In nucleotides, the CDR3 is TGTGCCAGCAGTCCCGGTGATAGCGGGCGTGCTAGCACAGATACGCAGTATTTT.

The chain has TRBV9 and TRBJ2-1; D is perhaps TRBD2 (5 bases). Trimming removed 0 bases from V and 5 bases from J, with 6 bases in between. The CDR3 has 13 residues. The germline CDR1 and CDR2 sequences are SGDLS and YYNGEE. CDR3 region: CASSVVEDNEQFF. CDR3 nucleotide sequence: TGTGCCAGCAGCGTAGTGGAGGACAATGAGCAGTTCTTC. The whole variable domain, remainder taken from reference TRBV9 and TRBJ2-1, is DSGVTQTPKHLITATGQRVTLRCSPRSGDLSVYWYQQSLDQGLQFLIQYYNGEERAKGNILERFSAQQFPDLHSELNLSSLELGDSALYFCASSVVEDNEQFFGPGTRLTVL.

The rearrangement uses TRBV28 and TRBJ2-5, with 9 bases matching TRBD2. The CDR3 runs 14 residues. Germline CDR1 is MDHEN and CDR2 is SYDVKM. The J segment lost 5 bases and the V segment lost 6 bases, leaving 7 bases of the junction unmatched. CDR3 nucleotides: TGTGCCAGCAGATTGGGCGGGAGGGCGGAGACCCAGTACTTC. Amino acid sequence: CASRLGGRAETQYF.

J is TRBJ2-1 and V is TRBV12-5; TRBD2 matches 8 bases. V lost 6 bases to trimming and J lost 5 bases; unmatched junction nucleotides: 12. From germline, CDR1 is LGHNT and CDR2 FRNRAP. The CDR3 spans 16 residues. CDR3 amino acids: CASGSPTSDQNNEQFF. CDR3 nucleotides: TGTGCTAGTGGATCCCCGACTAGCGATCAGAACAATGAGCAGTTCTTC.

This sequence joins TRBV28 and TRBJ2-6; 9 bases are a match to TRBD1. CDR3 length: 20 amino acids. V gave up 5 bases and J gave up 1 base; unmatched junction bases: 15. Germline V gene lookup returns CDR1 MDHEN and CDR2 SYDVKM. Written as DNA, the CDR3 is TGTGCCAGCAGTCCGCCCCCCTGGACAGGGGAGGGATCTGGGGCCAACGTCCTGACTTTC. It codes for CASSPPPWTGEGSGANVLTF.

V is TRBV4-1 and J is TRBJ1-3; the D is unclear. CDR3 length: 14 residues. With 4 bases removed from V and 0 bases from J, the gap between germline ends came to 7 bases. CDR1 MGHRA and CDR2 YSYEKL come from the germline V gene. The CDR3 sequence: CASSPVDSGNTIYF. The CDR3 DNA reads TGCGCCAGCAGCCCAGTTGACTCTGGAAACACCATATATTTT.

The chain has TRBV28 and TRBJ1-2; the D gene is possibly TRBD1 (6 bases). Germline CDR1 is MDHEN and CDR2 is SYDVKM. The CDR3 covers 11 residues. V was shortened by 10 bases and J by 5 bases, with 11 bases between the two germline ends. CDR3 protein: CATSQGYGYTF. CDR3 bases: TGTGCCACCTCCCAGGGGTATGGCTACACCTTC.

The V call is TRBV11-2, the J call TRBJ2-2, with a possible D match to TRBD1 (6 bases). Germline V gene sequence: CDR1 SGHAT, CDR2 FQNNGV. Trimming cost V 2 bases and J 5 bases, with 9 bases left between them. This CDR3 is 14 amino acids long. The CDR3 DNA reads TGTGCCAGCAGCTTAACAGGGTCGACCGGGGAGCTGTTTTTT. The encoded protein is CASSLTGSTGELFF. The full variable domain, its missing parts supplied by reference TRBV11-2 and TRBJ2-2, is EAGVAQSPRYKIIEKRQSVAFWCNPISGHATLYWYQQILGQGPKLLIQFQNNGVVDDSQLPKDRFSAERLKGVDSTLKIQPAKLEDSAVYLCASSLTGSTGELFFGEGSRLTVL.

The J gene is TRBJ2-5, the V gene TRBV5-8; perhaps TRBD2 as D (6 bases). The CDR3 totals 16 residues. The V gene's germline CDR1 is SGHTS and CDR2 YDEGEE. The germline V and J ends were trimmed by 4 bases and 0 bases, with 16 bases remaining between them. CDR3 residues: CASSRQERAYQETQYF. The CDR3 DNA follows: TGTGCCAGCAGCCGCCAGGAGCGGGCGTACCAAGAGACCCAGTACTTC.

The chain couples TRBV25-1 to TRBJ2-1, with 8 bases aligning to TRBD1. V was clipped by 6 bases and J by 4 bases; unmatched bases: 8. This CDR3 is 15 amino acids long. CDR1 and CDR2 from the germline V gene are MGHDK and SYGVNS. CDR3 sequence reads: CASSSTGGRYNEQFF. As DNA, the CDR3 is TGTGCCAGCAGCTCAACAGGGGGGCGGTACAATGAGCAGTTCTTC.

The V gene is TRBV2, the J gene TRBJ1-1; unclear D gene. Germline V lookup: CDR1 SNHLY, CDR2 FYNNEI. V was clipped by 3 bases and J by 5 bases, with 13 bases between them. The CDR3 runs to 14 residues. This CDR3 reads CASSDAGVETEAFF. In DNA, the CDR3 is TGTGCCAGCAGTGATGCCGGGGTGGAAACTGAAGCTTTCTTT.

This sequence joins TRBV5-1 and TRBJ2-7, with 7 bases that match TRBD1. Germline V CDR1 and CDR2: SGHRS, YFSETQ. CDR3 size: 16 residues. J lost 6 bases, V lost 0 bases, and 12 bases had no gene match. CDR3 region: CASSLAGQLDVREQYF. In nucleotides, the CDR3 is TGCGCCAGCAGCTTGGCGGGACAGCTGGACGTGCGCGAGCAGTACTTC.

The rearrangement joins TRBV9 to TRBJ1-2; no definite D call. The length of the CDR3 is 13 residues. Trimming took 3 bases from V and 0 from J, leaving 6 bases between them. Looked up from germline, CDR1 is SGDLS and CDR2 is YYNGEE. The CDR3 reads CASSAQSNYGYTF. The CDR3 DNA reads as TGTGCCAGCAGCGCCCAGTCTAACTATGGCTACACCTTC.

The chain employs TRBV28 and TRBJ1-4; 7 bases match TRBD1. Looked up from germline, CDR1 is MDHEN and CDR2 is SYDVKM. This CDR3 contains 14 residues. The ends lost 6 bases at V and 5 bases at J; junction bases unmatched: 6. The DNA for the CDR3 is TGTGCCAGCAGATTGACAGGGATGAATGAAAAACTGTTTTTT. It is translated as CASRLTGMNEKLFF.

This clone was observed a handful of times. The CDR3 region is CASSQTYEQYF. DNA of the CDR3: TGTGCCAGCAGTCAAACCTACGAGCAGTACTTC. The chain is built from TRBV6-1 and TRBJ2-7; D call uncertain. Germline V gene lookup returns CDR1 MNHNS and CDR2 SASEGT. The CDR3 consists of 11 residues. V lost 5 bases and J 2 bases, leaving 4 bases between the germline ends.

The chain recombines TRBV7-9 with TRBJ2-2; 8 bases match TRBD1. Looked up from germline, CDR1 is SEHNR and CDR2 is FQNEAQ (reference sequence). V trimming: 4 bases; J trimming: 4 bases; junction bases outside the gene matches: 11. The CDR3 covers 17 residues. The CDR3 DNA reads TGTGCCAGCAGCTCAACCAACAGGGGGATGGTCACCGGGGAGCTGTTTTTT. Its translation: CASSSTNRGMVTGELFF.